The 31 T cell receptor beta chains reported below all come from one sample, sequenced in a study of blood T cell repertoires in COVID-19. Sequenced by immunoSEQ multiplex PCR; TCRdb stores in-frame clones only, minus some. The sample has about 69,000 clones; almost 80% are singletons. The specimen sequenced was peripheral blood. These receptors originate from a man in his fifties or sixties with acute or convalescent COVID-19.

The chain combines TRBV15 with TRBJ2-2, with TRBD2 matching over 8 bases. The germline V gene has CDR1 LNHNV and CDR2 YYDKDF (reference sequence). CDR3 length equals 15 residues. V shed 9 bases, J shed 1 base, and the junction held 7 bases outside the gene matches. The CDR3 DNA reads TGTGCCACTGGTAGCGGGGTGCAGAACACCGGGGAGCTGTTTTTT. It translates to CATGSGVQNTGELFF.

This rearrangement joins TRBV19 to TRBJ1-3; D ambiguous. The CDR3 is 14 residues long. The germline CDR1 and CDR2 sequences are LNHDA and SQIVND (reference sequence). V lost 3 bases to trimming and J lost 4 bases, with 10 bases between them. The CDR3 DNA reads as TGTGCCAGTAGTATCGGAGGAGCAGGAAACACCATATATTTT. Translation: CASSIGGAGNTIYF.

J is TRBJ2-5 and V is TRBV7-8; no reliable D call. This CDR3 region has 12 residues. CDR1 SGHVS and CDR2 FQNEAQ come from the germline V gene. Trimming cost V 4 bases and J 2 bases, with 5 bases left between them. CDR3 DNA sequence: TGTGCCAGCAGCTATAAACAAGAGACCCAGTACTTC. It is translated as CASSYKQETQYF.

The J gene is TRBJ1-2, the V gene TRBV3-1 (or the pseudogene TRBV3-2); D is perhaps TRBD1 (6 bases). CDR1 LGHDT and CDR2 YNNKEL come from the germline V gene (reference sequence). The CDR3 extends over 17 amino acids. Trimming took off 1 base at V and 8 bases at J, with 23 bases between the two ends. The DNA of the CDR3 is TGTGCCAGCAGCCAAGCCGATACCGGACAGTCCGTGAGGGGCTACACCTTC. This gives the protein CASSQADTGQSVRGYTF.

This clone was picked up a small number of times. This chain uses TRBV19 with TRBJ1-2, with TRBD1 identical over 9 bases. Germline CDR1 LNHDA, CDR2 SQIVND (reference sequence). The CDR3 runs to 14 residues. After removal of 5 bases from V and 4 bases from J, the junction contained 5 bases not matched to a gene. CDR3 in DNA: TGTGCCAGTAGTCGACAGGGACAGGGCTATGGCTACACCTTC. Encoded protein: CASSRQGQGYGYTF. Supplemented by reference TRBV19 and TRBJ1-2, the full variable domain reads DGGITQSPKYLFRKEGQNVTLSCEQNLNHDAMYWYRQDPGQGLRLIYYSQIVNDFQKGDIAEGYSVSREKKESFPLTVTSAQKNPTAFYLCASSRQGQGYGYTFGSGTRLTVV.

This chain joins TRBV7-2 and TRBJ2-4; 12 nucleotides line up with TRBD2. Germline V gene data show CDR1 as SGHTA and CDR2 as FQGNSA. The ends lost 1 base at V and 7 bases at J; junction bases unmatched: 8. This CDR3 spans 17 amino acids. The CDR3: CASSLVTSGGPGNIQYF. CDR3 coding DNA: TGTGCCAGCAGCTTAGTAACTAGCGGGGGGCCAGGGAACATTCAGTACTTC.

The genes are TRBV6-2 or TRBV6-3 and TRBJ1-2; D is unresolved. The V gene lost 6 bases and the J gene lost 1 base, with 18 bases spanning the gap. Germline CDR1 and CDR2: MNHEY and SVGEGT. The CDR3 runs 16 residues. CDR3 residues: CASSPLELTINYGYTF. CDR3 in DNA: TGTGCCAGCAGCCCGCTGGAACTCACTATTAACTATGGCTACACCTTC.

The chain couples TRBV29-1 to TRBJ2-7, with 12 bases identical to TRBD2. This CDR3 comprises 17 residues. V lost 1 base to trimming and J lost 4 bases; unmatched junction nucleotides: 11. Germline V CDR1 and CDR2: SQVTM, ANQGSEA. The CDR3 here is CSVEGLAGARGIYEQYF. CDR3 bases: TGCAGCGTTGAAGGACTAGCGGGGGCGAGGGGGATATACGAGCAGTACTTC.

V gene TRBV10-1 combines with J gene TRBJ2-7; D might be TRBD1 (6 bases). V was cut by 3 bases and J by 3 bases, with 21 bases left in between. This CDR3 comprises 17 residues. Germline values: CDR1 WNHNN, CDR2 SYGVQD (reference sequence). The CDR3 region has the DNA TGCGCCAGCAGTGACCACCCAGGGGCAGGGGCGAACTACGAGCAGTACTTC. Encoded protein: CASSDHPGAGANYEQYF.

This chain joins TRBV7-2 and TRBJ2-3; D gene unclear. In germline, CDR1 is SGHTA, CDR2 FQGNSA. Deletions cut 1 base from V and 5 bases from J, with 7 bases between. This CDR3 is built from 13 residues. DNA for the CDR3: TGTGCCAGCAGCTTAGTTCTAATAGATACGCAGTATTTT. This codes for CASSLVLIDTQYF.

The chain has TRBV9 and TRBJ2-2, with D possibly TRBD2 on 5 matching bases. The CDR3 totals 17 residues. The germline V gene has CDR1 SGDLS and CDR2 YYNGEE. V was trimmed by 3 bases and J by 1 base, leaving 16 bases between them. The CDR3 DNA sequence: TGTGCCAGCAGCGGAGACCTTGCTGGAGGGAACACCGGGGAGCTGTTTTTT. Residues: CASSGDLAGGNTGELFF.

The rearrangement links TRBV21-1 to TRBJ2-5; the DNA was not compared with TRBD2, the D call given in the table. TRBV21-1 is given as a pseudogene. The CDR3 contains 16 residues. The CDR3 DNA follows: TGTGCCAGCAGCAATTACCATACAACTAGTGATGAGACCCAGTACTTC. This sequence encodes CASSNYHTTSDETQYF.

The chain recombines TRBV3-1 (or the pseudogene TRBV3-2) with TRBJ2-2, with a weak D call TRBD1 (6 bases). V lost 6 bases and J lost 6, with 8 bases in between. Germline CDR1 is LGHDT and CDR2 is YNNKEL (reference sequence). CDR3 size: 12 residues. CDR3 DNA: TGTGCCAGCAGATGGACAGCCGGGGAGCTGTTTTTT. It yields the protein CASRWTAGELFF.

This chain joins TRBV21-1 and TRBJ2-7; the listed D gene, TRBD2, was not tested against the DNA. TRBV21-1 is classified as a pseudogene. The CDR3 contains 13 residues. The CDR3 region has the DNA TGTGCCAGCAGCCCCGTTTCGTTCTACGAGCAGTACTTC. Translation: CASSPVSFYEQYF.

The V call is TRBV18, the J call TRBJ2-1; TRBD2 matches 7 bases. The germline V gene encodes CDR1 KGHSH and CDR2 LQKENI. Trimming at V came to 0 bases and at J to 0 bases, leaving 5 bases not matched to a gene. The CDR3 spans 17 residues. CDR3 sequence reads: CASSPPTSHSSYNEQFF. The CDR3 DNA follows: TGTGCCAGCTCACCACCGACTAGCCATAGCTCCTACAATGAGCAGTTCTTC.

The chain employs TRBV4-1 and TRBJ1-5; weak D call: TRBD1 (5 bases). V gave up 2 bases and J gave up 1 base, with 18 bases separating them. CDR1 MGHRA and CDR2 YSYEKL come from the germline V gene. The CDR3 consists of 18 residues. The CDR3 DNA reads TGCGCCAGCAGCCAATCAAGCCCGCGGGGGGACAGCAATCAGCCCCAGCATTTT. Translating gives CASSQSSPRGDSNQPQHF.

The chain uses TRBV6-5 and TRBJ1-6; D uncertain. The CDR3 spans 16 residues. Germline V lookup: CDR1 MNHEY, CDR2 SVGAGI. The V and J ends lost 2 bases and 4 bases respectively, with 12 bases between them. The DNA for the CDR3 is TGTGCCAGCAGTTACGGCCAGAGGAGGTATAATTCACCCCTCCACTTT. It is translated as CASSYGQRRYNSPLHF.

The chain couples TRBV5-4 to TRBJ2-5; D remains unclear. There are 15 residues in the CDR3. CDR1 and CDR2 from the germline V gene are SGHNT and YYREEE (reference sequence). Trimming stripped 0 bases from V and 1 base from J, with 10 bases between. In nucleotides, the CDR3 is TGTGCCAGCAGCTTGGACTACGGTCCCCAAGAGACCCAGTACTTC. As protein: CASSLDYGPQETQYF.

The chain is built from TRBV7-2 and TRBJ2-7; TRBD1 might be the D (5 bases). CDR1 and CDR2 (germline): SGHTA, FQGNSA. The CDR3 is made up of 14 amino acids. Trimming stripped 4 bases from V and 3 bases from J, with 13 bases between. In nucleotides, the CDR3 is TGTGCCAGCAGCTCCCAGGGCGCAGACTACGAGCAGTACTTC. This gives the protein CASSSQGADYEQYF.

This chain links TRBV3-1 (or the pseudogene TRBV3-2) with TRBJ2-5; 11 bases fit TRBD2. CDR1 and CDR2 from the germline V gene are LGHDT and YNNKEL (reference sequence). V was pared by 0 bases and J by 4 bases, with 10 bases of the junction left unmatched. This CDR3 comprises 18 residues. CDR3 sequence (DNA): TGTGCCAGCAGCCAAGAATGGGGTAGCGGGGGGGCCTTAGAGACCCAGTACTTC. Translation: CASSQEWGSGGALETQYF.

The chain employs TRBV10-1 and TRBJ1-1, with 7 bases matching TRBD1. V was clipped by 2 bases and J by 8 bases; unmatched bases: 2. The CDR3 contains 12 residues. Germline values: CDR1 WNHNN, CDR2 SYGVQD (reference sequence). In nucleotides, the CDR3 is TGCGCCAGCAGTGAGGGGGACAGCGAAGCTTTCTTT. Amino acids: CASSEGDSEAFF.

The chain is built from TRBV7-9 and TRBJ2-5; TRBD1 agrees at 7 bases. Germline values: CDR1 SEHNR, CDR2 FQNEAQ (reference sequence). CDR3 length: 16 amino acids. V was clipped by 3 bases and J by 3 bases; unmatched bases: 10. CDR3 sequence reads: CASSFGAGGSKETQYF. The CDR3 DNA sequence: TGTGCCAGCAGCTTCGGGGCAGGGGGTTCGAAAGAGACCCAGTACTTC. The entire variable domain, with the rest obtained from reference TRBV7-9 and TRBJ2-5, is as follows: DTGVSQNPRHKITKRGQNVTFRCDPISEHNRLYWYRQTLGQGPEFLTYFQNEAQLEKSRLLSDRFSAERPKGSFSTLEIQRTEQGDSAMYLCASSFGAGGSKETQYFGPGTRLLVL.

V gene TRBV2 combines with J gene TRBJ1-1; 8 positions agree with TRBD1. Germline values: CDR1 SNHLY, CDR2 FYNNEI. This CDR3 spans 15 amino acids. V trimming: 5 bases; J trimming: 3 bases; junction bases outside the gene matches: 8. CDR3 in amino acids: CASSWDRQSDTEAFF. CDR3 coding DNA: TGTGCCAGCAGTTGGGACAGGCAGTCGGACACTGAAGCTTTCTTT.

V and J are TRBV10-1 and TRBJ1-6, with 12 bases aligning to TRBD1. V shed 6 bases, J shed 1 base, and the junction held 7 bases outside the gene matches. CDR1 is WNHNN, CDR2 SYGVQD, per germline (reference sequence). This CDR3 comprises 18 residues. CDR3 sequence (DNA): TGCGCCAGCAGAAGCCCGGGACAGGGGGCTTCCTATAATTCACCCCTCCACTTT. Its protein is CASRSPGQGASYNSPLHF.

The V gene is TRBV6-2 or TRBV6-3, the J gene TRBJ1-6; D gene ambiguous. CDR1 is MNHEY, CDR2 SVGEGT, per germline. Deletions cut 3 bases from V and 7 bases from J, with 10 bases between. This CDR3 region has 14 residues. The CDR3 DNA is TGTGCCAGCAGTTATGGGAGAGGGAATTCACCCCTCCACTTT. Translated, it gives CASSYGRGNSPLHF.

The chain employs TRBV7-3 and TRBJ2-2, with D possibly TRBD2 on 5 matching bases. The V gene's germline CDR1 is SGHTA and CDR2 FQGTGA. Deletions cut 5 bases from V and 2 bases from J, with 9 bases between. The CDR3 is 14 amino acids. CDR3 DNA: TGTGCCAGCAGCCCTCTAGCCAACACCGGGGAGCTGTTTTTT. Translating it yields CASSPLANTGELFF.

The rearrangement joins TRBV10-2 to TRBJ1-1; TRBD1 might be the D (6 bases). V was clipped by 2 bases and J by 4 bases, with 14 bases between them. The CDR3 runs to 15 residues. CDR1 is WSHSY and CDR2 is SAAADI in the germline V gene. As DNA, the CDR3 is TGCGCCAGCAGTGAGAGGGGGGGGTGGGGCACTGAAGCTTTCTTT. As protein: CASSERGGWGTEAFF.

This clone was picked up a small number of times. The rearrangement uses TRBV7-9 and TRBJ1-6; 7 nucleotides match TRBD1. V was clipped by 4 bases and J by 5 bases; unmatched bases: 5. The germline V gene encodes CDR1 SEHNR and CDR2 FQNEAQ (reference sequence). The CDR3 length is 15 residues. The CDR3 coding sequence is TGTGCCAGCAGCTCCGGGACAGTTAATAATTCACCCCTCCACTTT. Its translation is CASSSGTVNNSPLHF.

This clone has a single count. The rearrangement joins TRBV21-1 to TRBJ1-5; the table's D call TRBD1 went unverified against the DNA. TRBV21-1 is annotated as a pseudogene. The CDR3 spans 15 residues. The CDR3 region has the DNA TGTGCCAGCAGCCAGGGCTGTCTCAGCAATCAGCCCCAGCATTTT. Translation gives CASSQGCLSNQPQHF.

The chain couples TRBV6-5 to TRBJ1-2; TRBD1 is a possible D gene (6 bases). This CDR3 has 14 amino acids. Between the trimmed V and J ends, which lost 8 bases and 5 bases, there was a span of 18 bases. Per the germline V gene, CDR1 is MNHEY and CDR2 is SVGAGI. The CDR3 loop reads CASRWGGRSYGYTF. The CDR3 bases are TGTGCCAGCCGATGGGGGGGGCGTAGTTATGGCTACACCTTC.

CDR3 sequence: CASSYWDRVDYTF. The DNA for the CDR3 is TGTGCCAGCAGTTACTGGGACAGGGTGGACTACACCTTC. J is TRBJ1-2 and V is TRBV6-5, with 9 positions matching TRBD1. The V and J ends lost 1 base and 10 bases, in that order; junction bases with no gene match: 4. Germline CDR1 and CDR2: MNHEY and SVGAGI. CDR3 length: 13 amino acids.